Shown below are 6 T cell receptor beta chains from a single sample sequenced in a study of technical replicates of blood from a handful of donors. TCRdb's copy holds only in-frame clones and misses some; the assay was immunoSEQ multiplex PCR. The table records approximately 75,000 clones, roughly 77% of them present only once. The sequenced sample consisted of PBMCs. These TCRs come from a human donor in good health. Some clones in this sample may be carry-over from other donors' samples.

The chain employs TRBV7-3 and TRBJ2-3; 10 bases are a match to TRBD2. CDR3 length equals 17 residues. V lost 2 bases, J lost 1 base, and 6 bases stayed unmatched. The germline CDR1 and CDR2 sequences are SGHTA and FQGTGA. CDR3 loop: CASSLYLAGVGTDTQYF. The CDR3 region has the DNA TGTGCCAGCAGCTTATATCTAGCGGGAGTTGGCACAGATACGCAGTATTTT.

The V gene is TRBV6-5, the J gene TRBJ2-2; possible D gene TRBD2, 5 bases. In germline, CDR1 is MNHEY, CDR2 SVGAGI. CDR3 length: 14 amino acids. The V end was cut by 5 bases, the J end by 6 bases, with 13 bases between. This CDR3 reads CASSTPPGSGELFF. CDR3 bases: TGTGCCAGCAGTACCCCCCCGGGGTCCGGGGAGCTGTTTTTT.

V is TRBV11-2 and J is TRBJ1-1; maybe TRBD1 (5 bases). This CDR3 comprises 14 residues. V dropped 5 bases and J dropped 3 bases, with 13 bases sitting between them. CDR1 and CDR2 (germline): SGHAT, FQNNGV. The CDR3 DNA is TGTGCCAGCAGCCTCAGACGGGGGTACACTGAAGCTTTCTTT. It translates to CASSLRRGYTEAFF.

V is TRBV11-1 and J is TRBJ2-1, with D perhaps TRBD2 (5 bases). V was trimmed by 1 base and J by 1 base, leaving 17 bases between them. CDR1 is SGHAT, CDR2 FQDESV, per germline (reference sequence). This CDR3 spans 18 amino acids. CDR3 DNA: TGTGCCAGCAGCTTAGTGGGTGGAGTAGCGAGATCCTACAATGAGCAGTTCTTC. Its protein product is CASSLVGGVARSYNEQFF.

This CDR3 is CASTPDDKPHTF. CDR3 DNA: TGTGCCAGCACCCCGGATGACAAGCCCCATACCTTC. The chain links TRBV7-2 to TRBJ1-2, with D hard to call. Trimming pared 7 bases from V and 14 bases from J, leaving 20 bases between. The CDR3 is 12 residues long. CDR1 and CDR2 from the germline V gene are SGHTA and FQGNSA.

This chain connects TRBV11-1 to TRBJ1-2; D is unresolved. CDR3 length: 14 amino acids. V shed 5 bases and J shed 8 bases, with 18 bases lying between them. Germline assignment: CDR1 SGHAT and CDR2 FQDESV (reference sequence). This CDR3 is CASSPPGSSRGYTF. In DNA form, the CDR3 reads TGTGCCAGCAGCCCTCCGGGGAGTTCGAGAGGCTACACCTTC.